A single sample gave rise to the 13 T cell receptor beta chains below, sequenced in a study of identical twins. TCRdb ran MiXCR on the 5' RACE reads and lists one entry per CDR3 protein. The sample shows under 300,000 distinct CDR3 sequences, 6.5% of them seen only once. This sample also belongs to another study, concerning T cells expressing NK-cell markers.

The sample consisted of CD8+ T cells sorted from blood. The receptors shown here come from a woman aged 18-35 years in good health.

The chain combines TRBV29-1 with TRBJ2-1, with D tentatively TRBD1 (6 bases). CDR1 and CDR2 (germline): SQVTM, ANQGSEA. CDR3 size: 15 residues. Between the trimmed V and J ends, which lost 1 base and 8 bases, there was a span of 18 bases. This CDR3 reads CSVEGLIAAGDEQFF. The DNA of the CDR3 is TGCAGCGTTGAAGGTTTGATCGCGGCAGGGGATGAGCAGTTCTTC.

The table lists this clonotype with many counts. The chain links TRBV27 to TRBJ2-3; D gene unclear. Germline loops: CDR1 MNHEY, CDR2 SMNVEV (reference sequence). The CDR3 is made up of 11 amino acids. Trimming cost V 7 bases and J 0 bases, with 2 bases left between them. CDR3 amino acids: CASTSTDTQYF. Written as DNA, the CDR3 is TGTGCCAGCACTAGCACAGATACGCAGTATTTT.

At least ten counts were recorded for this clonotype. The chain is built from TRBV6-2 or TRBV6-3 and TRBJ2-7; D possibly corresponds to TRBD2 (5 bases). This CDR3 spans 14 amino acids. Germline CDR1 reads MNHEY; CDR2 reads SVGEGT. V gave up 11 bases and J gave up 6 bases, with 23 bases separating them. CDR3 loop: CAVRSTSWEIEQYF. DNA for the CDR3: TGTGCCGTACGAAGCACTAGTTGGGAAATCGAGCAGTACTTC.

This clonotype showed up just a few times. This chain links TRBV18 with TRBJ2-2; 7 bases are shared with TRBD2. The CDR3 is 13 amino acids. Germline V gene lookup returns CDR1 KGHSH and CDR2 LQKENI. J lost 7 bases, V lost 4 bases, and 3 bases had no gene match. CDR3 residues: CASSLPGGGELFF. CDR3 bases: TGTGCCAGCTCACTCCCGGGAGGCGGGGAGCTGTTTTTT.

This clonotype has only a few counts. The chain links TRBV29-1 to TRBJ2-1, with 11 bases identical to TRBD2. The CDR3 sequence is 14 residues long. The V gene's germline CDR1 is SQVTM and CDR2 ANQGSEA. Losses at the gene ends were 6 bases for V and 8 bases for J; bases not matched to a gene: 9. CDR3 amino acids: CSVVSGGDVDEQFF. CDR3 DNA: TGCAGCGTGGTTAGCGGGGGGGATGTGGATGAGCAGTTCTTC.

The rearrangement joins TRBV13 to TRBJ2-1, with 10 bases matching TRBD2. Germline V gives CDR1 PRHDT, CDR2 FYEKMQ (reference sequence). The CDR3 spans 16 residues. Germline trimming cut 4 bases from V and 9 bases from J; bases unmatched to any gene: 12. CDR3 sequence: CASSSRRLAGVGEQFF. In DNA, the CDR3 is TGTGCCAGCAGCTCACGTCGCCTAGCGGGAGTTGGTGAGCAGTTCTTC.

CDR3 nucleotide sequence: TGTGCCACGACACCGGGACAGGGTCAGGCTGAAGCTTTCTTT. Protein: CATTPGQGQAEAFF. V and J are TRBV28 and TRBJ1-1; 9 bases are a match to TRBD1. Germline-derived CDR1 and CDR2 are MDHEN and SYDVKM. V was pared by 10 bases and J by 6 bases, with 12 bases of the junction left unmatched. The CDR3 runs to 14 residues.

The chain combines TRBV7-9 with TRBJ2-7; possible D gene TRBD2, 6 bases. V was pared by 1 base and J by 2 bases, with 18 bases between. The CDR3 has 17 amino acids. CDR1 and CDR2 from the germline V gene are SEHNR and FQNEAQ (reference sequence). CDR3 protein: CASSLVGGTDPPYEQYF. The DNA of the CDR3 is TGTGCCAGCAGCTTAGTAGGCGGGACGGACCCCCCCTACGAGCAGTACTTC.

This clonotype came up a few times. The chain employs TRBV10-2 and TRBJ1-1; D not certain. The V and J ends lost 8 bases and 5 bases respectively, with 18 bases between them. Germline-derived CDR1 and CDR2 are WSHSY and SAAADI. This CDR3 is built from 14 residues. CDR3 bases: TGCGCCAGCTTAGGTGGTGCAGGCGGAACTGAAGCTTTCTTT. It specifies CASLGGAGGTEAFF.

CDR3 region: CASSYSTGGTEAFF. The CDR3 nucleotides read TGTGCCAGCAGTTACTCGACAGGGGGGACTGAAGCTTTCTTT. J is TRBJ1-1 and V is TRBV6-2 or TRBV6-3; 9 bases are shared with TRBD1. The ends lost 0 bases at V and 5 bases at J; junction bases unmatched: 1. The V gene's germline CDR1 is MNHEY and CDR2 SVGEGT. This CDR3 has 14 residues.

J is TRBJ2-1 and V is TRBV15, with 9 bases aligning to TRBD2. The CDR3 runs to 18 residues. Per the germline V gene, CDR1 is LNHNV and CDR2 is YYDKDF (reference sequence). Losses at the gene ends were 6 bases for V and 0 bases for J; bases not matched to a gene: 12. The CDR3 region has the DNA TGTGCCACCAGTTCGGGGACGGCGGGAGGGCCCTCCTACAATGAGCAGTTCTTC. Its translation: CATSSGTAGGPSYNEQFF. Filled out from reference TRBV15 and TRBJ2-1, the complete variable domain reads DAMVIQNPRYQVTQFGKPVTLSCSQTLNHNVMYWYQQKSSQAPKLLFHYYDKDFNNEADTPDNFQSRRPNTSFCFLDIRSPGLGDTAMYLCATSSGTAGGPSYNEQFFGPGTRLTVL.

This clonotype was detected ten times or more. The J gene is TRBJ2-4, the V gene TRBV7-9; D not certain. V was trimmed by 0 bases and J by 3 bases, leaving 0 bases between them. From germline, CDR1 is SEHNR and CDR2 FQNEAQ (reference sequence). The CDR3 contains 12 residues. The CDR3 nucleotides read TGTGCCAGCAGCTTAGCCAAAAACATTCAGTACTTC. Its protein is CASSLAKNIQYF.

This clonotype was seen ten or more times. The genes are TRBV5-5 and TRBJ1-2, with 9 bases aligning to TRBD1. V lost 3 bases, J lost 3 bases, and 15 bases stayed unmatched. The CDR3 has 18 amino acids. Germline CDR1 is SGHKS and CDR2 is YYEKEE (reference sequence). The CDR3 reads CASSSPGTGTLTYYGYTF. DNA of the CDR3: TGTGCCAGCAGCTCACCCGGGACAGGGACCTTAACCTACTATGGCTACACCTTC.